The 2 T cell receptor beta chains below were found in one sample sequenced in a study of CD8 T cells in ankylosing spondylitis listed by TCRdb under 2017. The library relied on 5' RACE. Instrument used: Illumina HiSeq 2500. TCRdb reprocessing: public reads trimmed at Q25 with fastp, clones called with MiXCR, in-frame beta chains kept. When rows share a CDR3 protein, they turn into one entry using the most common DNA and genes. This sample comprises fewer than 150,000 distinct CDR3 sequences, approximately 7.3% of them detected only once. Of the sample, around 12% falls within the top ten clones. Input material: blood, either unsorted or a sorted T cell fraction (not recorded which). The receptors originated from a female donor with ankylosing spondylitis or in good health (not recorded which).

This clonotype was counted many times. The V call is TRBV3-1, the J call TRBJ1-5; tentatively, D is TRBD1 (5 bases). Germline V gene data show CDR1 as LGHDT and CDR2 as YNNKEL (reference sequence). The CDR3 contains 14 residues. V was cut by 2 bases and J by 7 bases, with 12 bases left in between. CDR3 DNA: TGTGCCAGCAGCCAACTGGGGGGGAGGCAGCCCCAGCATTTT. This translates into CASSQLGGRQPQHF.

This clonotype appeared many times. This chain uses TRBV28 with TRBJ2-1; 12 bases are shared with TRBD1. This CDR3 region has 15 residues. Germline CDR1 and CDR2: MDHEN and SYDVKM. V gave up 6 bases and J gave up 10 bases; unmatched junction bases: 10. CDR3 loop: CASSPSGTGGEEQFF. The CDR3, as DNA: TGTGCCAGCAGCCCCTCCGGGACAGGGGGCGAGGAGCAGTTCTTC.